This T cell receptor (beta chain) was documented in a study of blood T cell repertoires in COVID-19 (dated by TCRdb to 2018 to 2021). About the full investigation: Samples from collaborators originated in the United States, Italy and Spain and spanned both the acute and convalescent phases of COVID-19. The samples were drawn from two sources: the first 160 participants of the ongoing ImmuneRACE study, and over 1,000 subjects contributed by 6 global collaborators. The prospective study material was composed of cDNA or gDNA derived from T cells, B-cell-depleted T cells, or PBMCs. Deeply sampled blood TCRbeta repertoires from subjects exposed to, actively infected with, or recovered from COVID-19 were included in the dataset. Sample metadata almost always included a de-identified subject ID, COVID-19 status, age in years and sex. Where available, HLA class I and class II types were taken from metadata supplied by the sample provider and were not determined by assay-based typing. The repertoires were made available in a free public database intended to serve as a resource for research on the immune response to SARS-CoV-2.

Worth noting for this clone: The antigen it binds to is not known. No much larger clonotype is one base removed from it; base qualities were not supplied.

Broad study findings and their caveats: The amount of clinical and demographic metadata varied by source and participant and was provided uncurated.

TCRbeta CDR3 regions were amplified from genomic DNA using the immunoSEQ Assay, a bias-controlled multiplex PCR. The original methods were these. Within the assay, amplification of reference gene primers was used to estimate how many nucleated cells each sample contained. Sequence reads were collapsed and filtered to measure the absolute abundance of every unique TCRbeta CDR3 rearrangement. For each sample, productive Simpson clonality was calculated as the square root of Simpson's diversity index across productive rearrangements. Entries here come from immuneACCESS through TCRdb and include only in-frame sequences with V and J called. Some clones fail to appear in such tables; in the studies checked, an unresolved V gene covers under half of the shortfall, and the cause of the remainder is unknown. Clone size and the V and J calls come from that table; the DNA yielded D and trimming. Within this sample are fewer than 250,000 clones, with around 86% of them counted one time only. Clones ranked in the top ten supply about 5.4% of the sample.

In Seattle, one collaborating source enrolled patients while the infection was active and tracked those patients longitudinally over the course of disease. Whole blood was collected in K2EDTA tubes by collaborating institutions according to the institutions' own protocols. For TCRbeta analysis, collaborator samples were shipped as frozen whole blood, as isolated PBMCs, or as DNA extracted from either sample type. CDR1 and CDR2, per the germline V gene, are MNHEY and SVGEGT. Trimming removed 6 bases from V and 10 bases from J, leaving 13 bases between the germline ends. The CDR3 covers 12 residues, taking in both the cysteine and the phenylalanine. Here the CDR3 DNA is all that survives: 36 bases in frame from base 1.

This receptor was obtained from an elderly woman with COVID-19, enrolled during active disease. The sample was peripheral blood. The sequence is built from TRBV6-2 or TRBV6-3 and TRBJ1-3; the D gene cannot be named for sure. The CDR3 corresponds to CASSAWGGTIYF. The sequenced DNA: TGTGCCAGCAGCGCTTGGGGAGGAACCATATATTTT.